Sequencing of this T cell receptor beta chain was carried out in a study of blood T cells in healthy people across ages. Study results and limitations: Considered underestimates were the diversity estimates obtained from one million T cells. When set beside aged donors, long-lived donors presented more naive CD4+ cells and higher diversity. In older individuals, TCR beta diversity per million T cells was lower, falling roughly linearly with age.

The CDR3 spans 13 residues. The germline V gene encodes CDR1 SGHTA and CDR2 FQGNSA. Trimming took off 5 bases at V and 7 bases at J, with 11 bases between the two ends. This clonotype appeared a few times. Its cognate antigen is unknown. The authors ran a second PCR of roughly 6 to 11 cycles using a sample-barcoded 5' primer and a J-beta primer mix. MiXCR, run by TCRdb on the 5' RACE reads, gives a single entry per CDR3 protein. The sample has some 930,000 distinct CDR3 sequences, about 28% seen once. The sample providers were healthy Caucasian people from Russia, aged about 6 to 100. This sample was also put to use in a study of T cells of mothers and their children.

The chain couples TRBV7-2 to TRBJ1-4; TRBD1 is a possible D gene (5 bases). The receptor was derived from a woman aged 40-49 years in good health. The sequencing sample was made of blood. The CDR3 DNA sequence: TGTGCCAGCAGCGGGGGACTCGGTGAAAAACTGTTTTTT. Its translation is CASSGGLGEKLFF. Full variable domain (rest looked up from reference TRBV7-2 and TRBJ1-4): GAGVSQSPSNKVTEKGKDVELRCDPISGHTALYWYRQSLGQGLEFLIYFQGNSAPDKSGLPSDRFSAERTGGSVSTLTIQRTQQEDSAVYLCASSGGLGEKLFFGSGTQLSVL.